The present entry profiles one T cell receptor beta chain with its context. Antigen specificity is unknown. This record belongs to a study of shared clonotypes between healthy human individuals. General study points: Investigators collected only blood, and repertoires in tissues likely differ.

Every immunoSEQ plate was one replicate of a subset's evenly spread DNA. Every unsorted PBMC PCR replicate was loaded with 250 to 300 ng DNA, approximately 30,000 T cell genomes. Assay: immunoSEQ multiplex PCR; the TCRdb copy retains only in-frame clones and omits some. Of 520,000 or so clones listed, approximately 79% are singletons. The junction had 6 bases not matched to a gene; V was cut back by 3 bases and J by 14 bases. This CDR3 has 13 amino acids. Germline assignment: CDR1 MDHEN and CDR2 SYDVKM. Caucasian adults living in Nashville, Tennessee, provided all samples. The source is a woman aged 40 to 55 in good health. Some clones in this sample may be carry-over from other donors' samples. The rearrangement uses TRBV28 and TRBJ1-4; TRBD1 aligns across 10 bases. What was sequenced was PBMCs. In nucleotides, the CDR3 is TGTGCCAGCAGTTTGGGGGACAGGGGAGGCCTGTTTTTT. This codes for CASSLGDRGGLFF.